This T cell receptor beta chain was recovered during a study of blood T cells in healthy people across ages. Study-wide points: Investigators viewed diversity estimates from one million T cells as underestimates, the study reported.

The amount of total RNA extracted per sample was at least 5.5 micrograms. This clonotype was found a few times. What it recognizes is unknown. V was clipped by 8 bases and J by 6 bases, with 12 bases between them. The CDR3 contains 12 residues. Looked up from germline, CDR1 is MDHEN and CDR2 is SYDVKM. PCR was performed a second time for roughly 7 to 12 cycles using a sample-barcoded 5' primer and a J-beta primer mix. TCRdb itself ran the 5' RACE reads through MiXCR, one entry per CDR3 protein. The repertoire consists of roughly 900,000 distinct CDR3 sequences, with about 44% occurring once and the leading ten covering 13%.

The chain joins TRBV28 to TRBJ2-3; maybe TRBD1 (6 bases). The clonotype originates from a young man in good health. Material: blood. The CDR3 sequence is CASGSQGDTQYF. The DNA of the CDR3 is TGTGCCAGCGGAAGTCAGGGGGATACGCAGTATTTT.